The 27 T cell receptor beta chains below were found in one sample sequenced in a study of T-cell reconstitution after alpha-beta-depleted transplantation in children. Preparing the TCRbeta library involved the use of unique molecular identifiers. A single record per CDR3 protein comes from TCRdb applying MiXCR to the PCR reads. The sample includes 700,000 to 950,000 distinct CDR3 sequences, approximately 15% of them seen just once. The sample was PBMCs, mostly from graft donor cells, taken 360 days after TCRalphabeta/CD19-depleted stem cell transplant. Receptors were obtained from a male patient aged 10 to 17 who had a stem cell transplant for acute lymphoblastic leukemia, so the T cells may come from the graft donor.

This clonotype was found a few times. The chain is built from TRBV14 and TRBJ2-1; 10 bases are a match to TRBD2. Germline V lookup: CDR1 SGHDN, CDR2 FVKESK. V dropped 5 bases and J dropped 8; count of bases not matched to a gene: 9. There are 15 residues in the CDR3. CDR3 region: CASSFGLAAWDEQFF. CDR3 DNA: TGTGCCAGCAGCTTCGGACTAGCGGCCTGGGATGAGCAGTTCTTC.

This clonotype has just a few counts. The chain uses TRBV20-1 and TRBJ2-5; D is undetermined. V dropped 1 base and J dropped 2 bases, with 17 bases sitting between them. This CDR3 comprises 16 residues. Germline CDR1 is DFQATT and CDR2 is SNEGSKA (reference sequence). The CDR3 loop is CSARVPVGGAQETQYF. DNA of the CDR3: TGCAGTGCTAGAGTCCCAGTGGGCGGCGCTCAAGAGACCCAGTACTTC.

This clonotype was recorded a few times. The gene calls are TRBV19 and TRBJ1-5, with D hard to call. CDR3 length: 13 residues. Trimming stripped 8 bases from V and 2 bases from J, with 10 bases between. CDR1 LNHDA and CDR2 SQIVND come from the germline V gene (reference sequence). The CDR3, as DNA: TGTGCCAGTGTTGAGTTTGGCAATCAGCCCCAGCATTTT. Translation: CASVEFGNQPQHF.

V gene TRBV6-2 or TRBV6-3 combines with J gene TRBJ2-7; tentative D call: TRBD2 (6 bases). The germline V gene encodes CDR1 MNHEY and CDR2 SVGEGT. Trimming left V 6 bases short and J 5 bases short, with 26 bases between. CDR3 length: 17 amino acids. CDR3 residues: CASSPPSGTDLRDEQYF. DNA for the CDR3: TGTGCCAGCAGCCCACCTTCCGGGACTGACCTACGAGACGAGCAGTACTTC.

V gene TRBV12-3 or TRBV12-4 combines with J gene TRBJ1-2; D possibly corresponds to TRBD1 (5 bases). Trimming removed 3 bases from V and 2 bases from J, with 19 bases in between. The length of the CDR3 is 17 residues. CDR3: CASSFFPSRDGNYGYTF. DNA of the CDR3: TGTGCCAGCAGTTTTTTTCCCTCCCGGGACGGAAACTATGGCTACACCTTC.

V gene TRBV10-3 combines with J gene TRBJ2-5, with TRBD2 matching 14 bases. There are 16 residues in the CDR3. Trimming took 4 bases from V and 5 from J; bases not matched to a gene: 6. Germline V gene data show CDR1 as ENHRY and CDR2 as SYGVKD. As DNA, the CDR3 is TGTGCCATCAGTGGGGCCCGACTAGCGGGAGGGGAGACCCAGTACTTC. Translating it yields CAISGARLAGGETQYF.

This clonotype has more than one count but fewer than ten. The rearrangement links TRBV25-1 to TRBJ1-6; D unclear. The germline gives CDR1 MGHDK, CDR2 SYGVNS. Trimming removed 7 bases from V and 9 bases from J, with 34 bases in between. The CDR3 loop spans 20 amino acids. Written as DNA, the CDR3 is TGTGCCAGCACCGATCCCAGGACCTACCTAAGTGACAAATACAGTTCACCCCTCCACTTT. It codes for CASTDPRTYLSDKYSSPLHF.

The sample holds many counts of this clonotype. The chain carries TRBV12-3 or TRBV12-4 and TRBJ2-1; weak D call: TRBD2 (6 bases). Trimming took 2 bases from V and 6 from J, leaving 8 bases between them. The CDR3 spans 13 residues. This CDR3 reads CASSLLEGNEQFF. The CDR3, as DNA: TGTGCCAGCAGTTTATTGGAGGGCAATGAGCAGTTCTTC.

There are many counts of this clonotype. The chain joins TRBV12-3 or TRBV12-4 to TRBJ2-2; TRBD2 aligns across 8 bases. The V gene end was trimmed by 7 bases and the J gene end by 1 base; junction bases not matched to a gene: 8. The CDR3 is 16 amino acids. CDR3 loop: CASKDQGTRNTGELFF. The CDR3 DNA sequence: TGTGCCAGCAAAGACCAGGGGACTAGGAACACCGGGGAGCTGTTTTTT.

In this sample, this clonotype turned up many times. The rearrangement joins TRBV10-1 to TRBJ2-3; no reliable D call. V lost 3 bases and J 7 bases, leaving 11 bases between the germline ends. Germline CDR1 and CDR2: WNHNN and SYGVQD (reference sequence). The CDR3 is 13 residues long. CDR3 protein: CASSERPEHTQYF. DNA of the CDR3: TGCGCCAGCAGTGAACGCCCCGAACATACGCAGTATTTT.

This clonotype was seen a few times. The chain joins TRBV5-6 to TRBJ1-2, with 7 bases lining up with TRBD1. The CDR3 consists of 14 residues. The J segment lost 8 bases and the V segment lost 0 bases, leaving 7 bases of the junction unmatched. Germline CDR1 is SGHDT and CDR2 is YYEEEE. The CDR3 loop reads CASSLDRGFWGYTF. The DNA of the CDR3 is TGTGCCAGCAGCTTGGACAGGGGTTTTTGGGGCTACACCTTC.

This chain links TRBV3-1 with TRBJ2-5; TRBD2 is a possible D gene (6 bases). Trimming stripped 3 bases from V and 3 bases from J, with 14 bases between. The CDR3 is 15 amino acids. Germline assignment: CDR1 LGHDT and CDR2 YNNKEL (reference sequence). The CDR3: CASSHRRWGEETQYF. The CDR3 DNA reads as TGTGCCAGCAGCCACCGTAGGTGGGGGGAAGAGACCCAGTACTTC.

This clonotype was observed a handful of times. V and J are TRBV12-3 or TRBV12-4 and TRBJ2-2; no clear D. This CDR3 comprises 17 residues. V was cut by 3 bases and J by 3 bases, with 17 bases left in between. CDR3 loop: CASSLRADSRHTGELFF. In DNA, the CDR3 is TGTGCCAGCAGTTTGCGAGCCGACTCCCGTCACACCGGGGAGCTGTTTTTT.

The table lists this clonotype with a few counts. The J gene is TRBJ2-1, the V gene TRBV10-3; D assignment may be TRBD1 or TRBD2 (5 bases each). In germline, CDR1 is ENHRY, CDR2 SYGVKD. V lost 6 bases and J 4 bases, leaving 19 bases between the germline ends. This CDR3 region has 16 residues. CDR3 DNA: TGTGCCATCAGCAACCGGGACGAGGTTTTTTACAATGAGCAGTTCTTC. Protein product: CAISNRDEVFYNEQFF.

The rearrangement links TRBV11-1 to TRBJ2-1; TRBD2 aligns across 11 bases. This CDR3 comprises 18 residues. V shed 1 base and J 3 bases; nucleotides not matched to a gene: 8. The V gene's germline CDR1 is SGHAT and CDR2 FQDESV (reference sequence). In nucleotides, the CDR3 is TGTGCCAGCAGCTTAGTGGGGTGGACTAGCGGGTTCTACAATGAGCAGTTCTTC. Residues: CASSLVGWTSGFYNEQFF.

The chain joins TRBV28 to TRBJ2-1, with a weak D call TRBD2 (6 bases). The CDR3 covers 16 residues. CDR1 and CDR2 (germline): MDHEN, SYDVKM. V shed 3 bases and J shed 4 bases, with 16 bases lying between them. CDR3 in amino acids: CASSFVRKRVYNEQFF. The CDR3 bases are TGTGCCAGCAGTTTTGTGCGCAAGCGGGTTTACAATGAGCAGTTCTTC.

This clonotype occurred a few times. This chain joins TRBV7-3 and TRBJ2-3; 10 bases match TRBD2. CDR1 is SGHTA, CDR2 FQGTGA, per germline. J lost 2 bases, V lost 0 bases, and 5 bases had no gene match. The CDR3 runs 17 residues. In DNA form, the CDR3 reads TGTGCCAGCAGCTTAACCCGACTAGCGGGCGCCACAGATACGCAGTATTTT. Amino acids: CASSLTRLAGATDTQYF.

V is TRBV3-1 and J is TRBJ1-3; perhaps TRBD1 as D (5 bases). CDR3 length: 18 residues. V was cut by 3 bases and J by 0 bases, with 18 bases left in between. CDR1 is LGHDT, CDR2 YNNKEL, per germline (reference sequence). In DNA form, the CDR3 reads TGTGCCAGCAGCCAGGTGGGAAGGGGCGGGAGCTCTGGAAACACCATATATTTT. Its protein product is CASSQVGRGGSSGNTIYF.

The chain employs TRBV12-3 or TRBV12-4 and TRBJ2-3; 13 positions agree with TRBD2. The V segment lost 6 bases and the J segment 3 bases; nucleotides outside the gene matches: 3. The CDR3 is made up of 15 amino acids. CDR3: CASSGLAGETDTQYF. The CDR3 DNA reads as TGTGCCAGCAGCGGACTAGCGGGAGAAACAGATACGCAGTATTTT.

This clonotype was counted a few times. This chain joins TRBV12-3 or TRBV12-4 and TRBJ2-1; TRBD2 agrees at 7 bases. V lost 6 bases to trimming and J lost 6 bases; unmatched junction nucleotides: 26. The CDR3 covers 20 residues. DNA of the CDR3: TGTGCCAGCAGACAGACGCCGGCGGCGGGAGACCTCGCCGGACGCAATGAGCAGTTCTTC. The encoded protein is CASRQTPAAGDLAGRNEQFF.

The rearrangement joins TRBV19 to TRBJ2-1, with 9 bases identical to TRBD2. The germline V gene encodes CDR1 LNHDA and CDR2 SQIVND (reference sequence). There are 17 residues in the CDR3. J gave up 2 bases and V 5 bases, and 10 bases lay outside the gene matches. Here the CDR3 reads CASSRAPGLAPYNEQFF. CDR3 nucleotides: TGTGCCAGTAGTCGCGCACCTGGACTAGCGCCCTACAATGAGCAGTTCTTC.

This sequence joins TRBV6-1 and TRBJ2-3, with 10 bases lining up with TRBD2. The ends lost 6 bases at V and 3 bases at J; junction bases unmatched: 3. Germline V CDR1 and CDR2: MNHNS, SASEGT. CDR3 length: 14 amino acids. CDR3 sequence reads: CASRKREGTDTQYF. CDR3 DNA sequence: TGTGCCAGCAGGAAGCGGGAGGGGACAGATACGCAGTATTTT.

In its sample, this clonotype was seen a few times. The chain has TRBV7-8 and TRBJ2-7, with D perhaps given as TRBD1 or TRBD2 (5 bases each). The CDR3 is 15 residues long. CDR1 is SGHVS and CDR2 is FQNEAQ in the germline V gene. Trimming pared 0 bases from V and 2 bases from J, leaving 11 bases between. The CDR3 loop is CASSLAGEFAYEQYF. CDR3 bases: TGTGCCAGCAGCTTAGCGGGGGAATTTGCCTACGAGCAGTACTTC.

The chain has TRBV5-1 and TRBJ1-3, with D uncertain. CDR1 and CDR2 (germline): SGHRS, YFSETQ. The CDR3 sequence is 15 residues long. The V gene lost 0 bases and the J gene lost 0 bases, with 7 bases spanning the gap. In nucleotides, the CDR3 is TGCGCCAGCAGCTTGGGAAAGCCCTCTGGAAACACCATATATTTT. It translates to CASSLGKPSGNTIYF.

This clonotype has only a few counts. The chain combines TRBV4-2 with TRBJ2-7, with no clear D. The V end lost 5 bases, the J end lost 2 bases, and 13 bases lay between the germline ends. CDR3 length: 14 amino acids. Germline assignment: CDR1 LGHNA and CDR2 YNFKEQ. As DNA, the CDR3 is TGTGCCAGCAGCTACCCTGGAGTGGCCTACGAGCAGTACTTC. It is translated as CASSYPGVAYEQYF.

CDR3 in DNA: TGTGCCAGCAGTGAAGGCCATAGGAGGGAGACCCAGTACTTC. It encodes CASSEGHRRETQYF. V is TRBV2 and J is TRBJ2-5; a weak D match, TRBD2 (5 bases). Germline-derived CDR1 and CDR2 are SNHLY and FYNNEI. The CDR3 loop spans 14 amino acids. V gave up 1 base and J gave up 5 bases, with 11 bases separating them.

There are a few counts of this clonotype. This chain connects TRBV12-3 or TRBV12-4 to TRBJ2-3; 9 positions match TRBD2. V shed 3 bases and J 5 bases; nucleotides not matched to a gene: 9. The CDR3 has 16 amino acids. The CDR3, as DNA: TGTGCCAGCAGTTTCGCGGGAGGGCCATGGGGAGATACGCAGTATTTT. It specifies CASSFAGGPWGDTQYF.